The text below deals with one T cell receptor (beta chain). The antigen is undetermined. This specimen comes from a study of T cells after posttransplantation cyclophosphamide. Whole-study results and caveats: TRB clonality was highly associated with recipient CMV seropositivity and reactivation. Later post-transplant blood repertoires were often dominated by donor CD8+ memory clones. Blood and skin or GI T cell repertoires showed limited TRB overlap.

This CDR3 has 14 residues. The J segment lost 2 bases and the V segment lost 3 bases, leaving 4 bases of the junction unmatched. Germline lookup yields CDR1 SGDLS and CDR2 YYNGEE. Sequenced by immunoSEQ multiplex PCR; TCRdb stores in-frame clones only, minus some. Altogether fewer than 20,000 clones are present, 74% being singletons, with the ten largest covering 25% to 30%. Cyclophosphamide on days +3 and +4 followed busulfan-fludarabine conditioning and a marrow graft. The sequencing here drew on PBMCs, taken after an allogeneic stem cell transplant with post-transplant cyclophosphamide. The sequence was collected from a male patient between 25 and 39 years old who received an allogeneic stem cell transplant from a related donor, was CMV-positive, and had acute GVHD only. A share of the T cells may be of graft donor origin. This chain links TRBV9 with TRBJ1-2; 7 nucleotides line up with TRBD1. CDR3 in amino acids: CASSGQGSNYGYTF. The CDR3 region has the DNA TGTGCCAGCAGCGGACAGGGTTCCAACTATGGCTACACCTTC.